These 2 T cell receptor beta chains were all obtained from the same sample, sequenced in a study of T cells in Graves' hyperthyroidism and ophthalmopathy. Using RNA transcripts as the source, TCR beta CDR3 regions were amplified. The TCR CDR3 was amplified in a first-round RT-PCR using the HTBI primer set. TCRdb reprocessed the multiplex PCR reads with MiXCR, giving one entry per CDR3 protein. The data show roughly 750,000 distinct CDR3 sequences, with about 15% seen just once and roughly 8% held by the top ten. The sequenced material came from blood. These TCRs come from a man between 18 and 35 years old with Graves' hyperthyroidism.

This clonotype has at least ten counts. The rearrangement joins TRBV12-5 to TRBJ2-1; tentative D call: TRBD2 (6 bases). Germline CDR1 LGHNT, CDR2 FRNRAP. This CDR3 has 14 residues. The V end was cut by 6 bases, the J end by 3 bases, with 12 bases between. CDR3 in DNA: TGTGCTAGTGGAAATCGGACTATCTACAATGAGCAGTTCTTC. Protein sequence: CASGNRTIYNEQFF. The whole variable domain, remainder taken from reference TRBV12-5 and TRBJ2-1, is DARVTQTPRHKVTEMGQEVTMRCQPILGHNTVFWYRQTMMQGLELLAYFRNRAPLDDSGMPKDRFSAEMPDATLATLKIQPSEPRDSAVYFCASGNRTIYNEQFFGPGTRLTVL.

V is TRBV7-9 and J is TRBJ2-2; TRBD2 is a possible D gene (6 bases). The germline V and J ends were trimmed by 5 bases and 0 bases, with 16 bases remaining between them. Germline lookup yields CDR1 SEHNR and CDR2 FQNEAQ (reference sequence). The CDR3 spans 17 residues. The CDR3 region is CASSTLGEAANTGELFF. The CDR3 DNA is TGTGCCAGCAGCACCCTGGGGGAGGCCGCGAACACCGGGGAGCTGTTTTTT.